The rows below give T cell receptor beta chains drawn from one sample of a study of blood T cell repertoires in COVID-19. TCRdb's table, derived via immunoSEQ multiplex PCR, lists solely in-frame clones and lacks some. The sample has 95,000 to 150,000 clones, 65% to 90% seen once; the top ten hold 5% to 8%. The sequenced sample was peripheral blood. The receptors derive from an elderly man with active or convalescent COVID-19. Each CDR3 is given with its conserved first and last residue. The D gene is left open where the match is weak. Expanded clones get a size class; other rows say once, few or many, or leave the size out.

d_call: -
v_call: TRBV12-3/TRBV12-4
j_call: TRBJ1-4
clone_size: -
cdr3_aa: CASSFRGEKLFF
cdr3_nt: TGTGCCAGCAGTTTTAGGGGTGAAAAACTGTTTTTT

d_call: -
v_call: TRBV20-1
j_call: TRBJ2-1
clone_size: -
cdr3_aa: CSTGDGEQFF
cdr3_nt: TGCAGTACCGGGGATGGTGAGCAGTTCTTC

d_call: -
v_call: TRBV21-1
j_call: TRBJ2-7
clone_size: -
cdr3_aa: CASSGRQTGDCYEQYF
cdr3_nt: TGTGCCAGCAGCGGTCGGCAGACAGGGGATTGTTACGAGCAGTACTTC

d_call: TRBD2
v_call: TRBV7-2
j_call: TRBJ2-7
clone_size: -
cdr3_aa: CASSSASGLPYEQYF
cdr3_nt: TGTGCCAGCAGCTCCGCTAGCGGGCTGCCCTACGAGCAGTACTTC

d_call: TRBD2
v_call: TRBV6-6
j_call: TRBJ2-3
clone_size: -
cdr3_aa: CASTPGTSGSTDTQYF
cdr3_nt: TGTGCCAGCACCCCCGGGACTAGCGGGAGCACAGATACGCAGTATTTT

d_call: TRBD1
v_call: TRBV11-1
j_call: TRBJ1-6
clone_size: -
cdr3_aa: CASSIGQGGGSPLHF
cdr3_nt: TGTGCCAGCAGCATCGGACAGGGAGGTGGCTCACCCCTCCACTTT

d_call: -
v_call: TRBV12-3/TRBV12-4
j_call: TRBJ2-1
clone_size: -
cdr3_aa: CASSRTGYNEQFF
cdr3_nt: TGTGCCAGCAGTCGGACTGGATACAATGAGCAGTTCTTC

d_call: -
v_call: TRBV21-1
j_call: TRBJ2-5
clone_size: once
cdr3_aa: CASYRPYGLAVQETQYF
cdr3_nt: TGTGCCAGCTATCGGCCCTACGGACTAGCGGTACAAGAGACCCAGTACTTC

d_call: TRBD2
v_call: TRBV5-4
j_call: TRBJ2-5
clone_size: -
cdr3_aa: CASSLELAGGETQYF
cdr3_nt: TGTGCCAGCAGCTTGGAACTAGCGGGAGGAGAGACCCAGTACTTC

d_call: TRBD1
v_call: TRBV7-3
j_call: TRBJ2-1
clone_size: -
cdr3_aa: CASSRDREQYNEQFF
cdr3_nt: TGTGCCAGCAGCAGGGACAGGGAACAATACAATGAGCAGTTCTTC

d_call: -
v_call: TRBV6-5
j_call: TRBJ2-2
clone_size: -
cdr3_aa: CASWQKTGELFF
cdr3_nt: TGTGCGTCATGGCAGAAAACCGGGGAGCTGTTTTTT

d_call: -
v_call: TRBV29-1
j_call: TRBJ1-1
clone_size: -
cdr3_aa: CSGWGRGTYTEAFF
cdr3_nt: TGCAGCGGCTGGGGTCGGGGTACCTACACTGAAGCTTTCTTT

d_call: -
v_call: TRBV5-5
j_call: TRBJ1-1
clone_size: -
cdr3_aa: CASSPNRAEAFF
cdr3_nt: TGTGCCAGCAGCCCCAACAGGGCTGAAGCTTTCTTT

d_call: TRBD1
v_call: TRBV6-5
j_call: TRBJ2-6
clone_size: -
cdr3_aa: CAGTGLGGANVLTF
cdr3_nt: TGTGCCGGGACAGGGTTGGGAGGGGCCAACGTCCTGACTTTC

d_call: TRBD2
v_call: TRBV5-1
j_call: TRBJ2-1
clone_size: -
cdr3_aa: CASSSLKSSGGYNEQFF
cdr3_nt: TGCGCCAGCAGCTCTTTAAAATCTAGCGGGGGATACAATGAGCAGTTCTTC

d_call: TRBD2
v_call: TRBV4-3
j_call: TRBJ2-3
clone_size: -
cdr3_aa: CASSQGRLAGGTDTQYF
cdr3_nt: TGCGCCAGCAGCCAAGGCCGACTAGCGGGGGGCACAGATACGCAGTATTTT

d_call: -
v_call: TRBV4-3
j_call: TRBJ2-3
clone_size: -
cdr3_aa: CASSRNSGLRTDTQYF
cdr3_nt: TGCGCCAGCAGCCGAAATAGCGGCCTGAGGACAGATACGCAGTATTTT

d_call: TRBD1
v_call: TRBV14
j_call: TRBJ1-2
clone_size: -
cdr3_aa: CASSQDRDRGLYGYTF
cdr3_nt: TGTGCCAGCAGCCAAGACCGGGACAGGGGACTTTATGGCTACACCTTC

d_call: -
v_call: TRBV2
j_call: TRBJ2-5
clone_size: -
cdr3_aa: CASSDPGGAGETQYF
cdr3_nt: TGTGCCAGCAGTGATCCGGGGGGCGCGGGAGAGACCCAGTACTTC

d_call: TRBD1
v_call: TRBV7-9
j_call: TRBJ1-2
clone_size: -
cdr3_aa: CASSFRDSTYGYTF
cdr3_nt: TGTGCCAGCAGCTTTAGGGACAGCACCTATGGCTACACCTTC

d_call: -
v_call: TRBV2
j_call: TRBJ1-6
clone_size: many
cdr3_aa: CASSEKTERNSPLHF
cdr3_nt: TGTGCCAGCAGTGAAAAGACAGAGAGGAATTCACCCCTCCACTTT

d_call: -
v_call: TRBV7-9
j_call: TRBJ1-6
clone_size: -
cdr3_aa: CASSLRSDRSSYNSPLHF
cdr3_nt: TGTGCCAGCAGCTTACGGTCCGACAGGAGCTCCTATAATTCACCCCTCCACTTT

d_call: TRBD2
v_call: TRBV29-1
j_call: TRBJ2-1
clone_size: -
cdr3_aa: CSGGGAPYNEQFF
cdr3_nt: TGCAGCGGCGGGGGGGCCCCCTACAATGAGCAGTTCTTC

d_call: TRBD1
v_call: TRBV25-1
j_call: TRBJ1-1
clone_size: -
cdr3_aa: CASSAVDRGRTEAFF
cdr3_nt: TGTGCCAGCAGTGCAGTTGACAGGGGGCGTACTGAAGCTTTCTTT

d_call: TRBD1
v_call: TRBV9
j_call: TRBJ2-2
clone_size: -
cdr3_aa: CASSSTGVDTGELFF
cdr3_nt: TGTGCCAGCAGCTCAACAGGGGTTGACACCGGGGAGCTGTTTTTT

d_call: TRBD1
v_call: TRBV5-1
j_call: TRBJ1-1
clone_size: -
cdr3_aa: CASSSTDRLNTEAFF
cdr3_nt: TGCGCCAGCAGCTCGACGGACAGGTTGAACACTGAAGCTTTCTTT

d_call: -
v_call: TRBV2
j_call: TRBJ1-1
clone_size: once
cdr3_aa: CASSRNRPGNTEAFF
cdr3_nt: TGTGCCAGCAGTCGAAACAGGCCTGGGAACACTGAAGCTTTCTTT

d_call: TRBD1
v_call: TRBV6-6
j_call: TRBJ2-7
clone_size: -
cdr3_aa: CASSHDRVEGYEQYF
cdr3_nt: TGTGCCAGCAGTCACGACAGGGTAGAAGGCTACGAGCAGTACTTC

d_call: TRBD2
v_call: TRBV10-3
j_call: TRBJ2-7
clone_size: few
cdr3_aa: CAISPLADPYEQYF
cdr3_nt: TGTGCCATCAGTCCCCTAGCGGACCCCTACGAGCAGTACTTC

d_call: -
v_call: TRBV9
j_call: TRBJ2-6
clone_size: -
cdr3_aa: CASSSTLRLGGANVLTF
cdr3_nt: TGTGCCAGCAGCTCGACCTTAAGACTTGGTGGGGCCAACGTCCTGACTTTC

d_call: -
v_call: TRBV6-5
j_call: TRBJ1-1
clone_size: once
cdr3_aa: CASKGEQGNTEAFF
cdr3_nt: TGTGCCAGCAAGGGGGAACAGGGGAACACTGAAGCTTTCTTT

d_call: TRBD1
v_call: TRBV3-1/TRBV3-2
j_call: TRBJ1-1
clone_size: -
cdr3_aa: CASSQGQGNTEAFF
cdr3_nt: TGTGCCAGCAGCCAAGGACAGGGAAACACTGAAGCTTTCTTT

d_call: TRBD2
v_call: TRBV10-3
j_call: TRBJ2-1
clone_size: -
cdr3_aa: CAILGTSGDEQFF
cdr3_nt: TGTGCCATTCTCGGGACTAGCGGCGATGAGCAGTTCTTC